The T cell receptor beta chain described here comes from a study of technical replicates of blood from a handful of donors. The table came from immunoSEQ multiplex PCR; TCRdb's copy has only in-frame clones and leaves some out. The table lists 15,000 to 18,000 clones, 86% of them singletons. With V trimmed by 0 bases and J by 6 bases, 3 bases remained unmatched. Looked up from germline, CDR1 is SGHRS and CDR2 is YFSETQ. There are 15 residues in the CDR3. The specimen was PBMCs. The chain uses TRBV5-1 and TRBJ1-2; 12 bases match TRBD1. This receptor was taken from a human donor in good health. The CDR3 reads CASSLEGQGADGYTF. As DNA, the CDR3 is TGCGCCAGCAGCTTGGAGGGACAGGGGGCGGATGGCTACACCTTC.